Many counts were recorded for the clone carrying this T cell receptor beta chain. Antigen specificity is unknown. This entry belongs to a study of T-cell reconstitution after alpha-beta-depleted transplantation in children. Study results and caveats: One year post-transplant, T-cell counts and diversity were largely derived from T cells produced anew. Alpha-beta T cells present about two months after transplant were reported to originate from several hundred expanded graft clones.

The germline CDR1 and CDR2 sequences are SGHRS and YFSETQ. V lost 0 bases and J lost 4, with 14 bases in between. The CDR3 totals 15 residues. Preparation of the TCRbeta library was carried out with unique molecular identifiers. One entry per CDR3 protein results from TCRdb running MiXCR on the PCR reads. Of under 300,000 distinct CDR3 sequences in the sample, roughly 10% were seen once. The sequence was obtained from a male patient aged 2-15 years who had a stem cell transplant for chronic granulomatous disease, so the T cells may come from the graft donor. The genes are TRBV5-1 and TRBJ2-7, with unresolved D. The sequenced sample was peripheral blood, obtained 180 days after TCRalphabeta/CD19-depleted stem cell transplant. CDR3 sequence: CASSLAAPWPYEQYF. The CDR3 bases are TGCGCCAGCAGCTTGGCCGCCCCTTGGCCTTACGAGCAGTACTTC.